Listed below are T cell receptor beta chains from one sample, sequenced in a study of blood T cell repertoires in COVID-19. Profiling relied on immunoSEQ multiplex PCR, and the TCRdb table lists in-frame clones only, not all of them. This sample yields about 220,000 clones, of which 82% are seen a single time; 3.6% belongs to the top ten. The sequenced sample consisted of peripheral blood. These receptors came from a woman at least 80 years old with acute or convalescent COVID-19. CDR3s include the opening cysteine and the closing phenylalanine or tryptophan. A D gene is named only where the DNA matches it firmly. Some rows have no size entry. The others give once, few or many, or a class for an expanded clone.

d_gene: -
j_gene: TRBJ1-3
v_gene: TRBV2
abundance: -
CDR3nt: TGTGCCAGCAGCATTGACAGGATCTCTGGAAACACCATATATTTT
CDR3aa: CASSIDRISGNTIYF

d_gene: -
j_gene: TRBJ1-5
v_gene: TRBV6-1
abundance: -
CDR3nt: TGTGCCAGCAGTGAAAGTTCTGGGGGGAATCAGCCCCAGCATTTT
CDR3aa: CASSESSGGNQPQHF

d_gene: -
j_gene: TRBJ1-1
v_gene: TRBV7-8
abundance: -
CDR3nt: TGTGCCAGCAGCCCACGATCTGGAGCTGAAGCTTTCTTT
CDR3aa: CASSPRSGAEAFF

d_gene: TRBD1
j_gene: TRBJ2-1
v_gene: TRBV5-1
abundance: -
CDR3nt: TGCGCCAGCTTTCTACAACAGGGGAATGAGCAGTTCTTC
CDR3aa: CASFLQQGNEQFF

d_gene: TRBD1
j_gene: TRBJ1-4
v_gene: TRBV28
abundance: -
CDR3nt: TGTGCCAGCTGGACAGGGGGCATTGAAAAACTGTTTTTT
CDR3aa: CASWTGGIEKLFF

d_gene: -
j_gene: TRBJ1-6
v_gene: TRBV10-1
abundance: -
CDR3nt: TGCGCCAGCAGGGACAACGGTTCACCCCTCCACTTT
CDR3aa: CASRDNGSPLHF

d_gene: -
j_gene: TRBJ2-3
v_gene: TRBV19
abundance: -
CDR3nt: TGTGCCAGTAGTATGCAACAGCTCACAGATACGCAGTATTTT
CDR3aa: CASSMQQLTDTQYF

d_gene: -
j_gene: TRBJ2-7
v_gene: TRBV7-8
abundance: -
CDR3nt: TGTGCCAGCAGCATTCAACCGGGACACGAATACGAGCAGTACTTC
CDR3aa: CASSIQPGHEYEQYF

d_gene: TRBD1
j_gene: TRBJ1-2
v_gene: TRBV6-5
abundance: -
CDR3nt: TGTGCCAGCAGTTTCCCGCAGGGGGGTGGCTACACCTTC
CDR3aa: CASSFPQGGGYTF

d_gene: TRBD1
j_gene: TRBJ1-2
v_gene: TRBV6-5
abundance: -
CDR3nt: TGTGCCAGCAGTCCTGGACAGGGGGGCTTAGATGGCTACACCTTC
CDR3aa: CASSPGQGGLDGYTF

d_gene: -
j_gene: TRBJ2-3
v_gene: TRBV5-1
abundance: few
CDR3nt: TGCGCCAGCAGGGGGGGTTTCACAGATACGCAGTATTTT
CDR3aa: CASRGGFTDTQYF

d_gene: -
j_gene: TRBJ2-1
v_gene: TRBV5-1
abundance: few
CDR3nt: TGCGCCAGCAGCCCCCTTGGGACATCATACAATGAGCAGTTCTTC
CDR3aa: CASSPLGTSYNEQFF

d_gene: TRBD2
j_gene: TRBJ2-7
v_gene: TRBV9
abundance: -
CDR3nt: TGTGCCAGCAGCGTAGCCAGGGTAGCGGGGGCGGAAGAGCAGTACTTC
CDR3aa: CASSVARVAGAEEQYF

d_gene: -
j_gene: TRBJ2-5
v_gene: TRBV7-9
abundance: -
CDR3nt: TGTGCCAGCAGCTTAGCGCAGGGAGGAGAGACCCAGTACTTC
CDR3aa: CASSLAQGGETQYF

d_gene: TRBD2
j_gene: TRBJ2-1
v_gene: TRBV9
abundance: few
CDR3nt: TGTGCCAGCAGTCTAGCGGGGGGCAATGAGCAGTTCTTC
CDR3aa: CASSLAGGNEQFF

d_gene: TRBD2
j_gene: TRBJ2-5
v_gene: TRBV5-4
abundance: -
CDR3nt: TGTGCCAGCAGCGTAGCGGGGGGGCCAGGGACCCAGTACTTC
CDR3aa: CASSVAGGPGTQYF

d_gene: -
j_gene: TRBJ1-2
v_gene: TRBV2
abundance: few
CDR3nt: TGTGCCAGCAGTGACTCAGGGATCTATGGCTACACCTTC
CDR3aa: CASSDSGIYGYTF

d_gene: TRBD2
j_gene: TRBJ2-3
v_gene: TRBV27
abundance: -
CDR3nt: TGTGCCAGCAGTCGTCTCAGCGGGGGGGGTAGCACAGATACGCAGTATTTT
CDR3aa: CASSRLSGGGSTDTQYF

d_gene: -
j_gene: TRBJ2-1
v_gene: TRBV27
abundance: -
CDR3nt: TGTGCCAGCAGTTTCAGGTCGGTGGCGAACAATGAGCAGTTCTTC
CDR3aa: CASSFRSVANNEQFF

d_gene: TRBD1
j_gene: TRBJ1-5
v_gene: TRBV5-1
abundance: -
CDR3nt: TGCGCCAGCAGCTTGGGGGTAGGGGGCAGTCAGCCCCAGCATTTT
CDR3aa: CASSLGVGGSQPQHF

d_gene: TRBD1
j_gene: TRBJ1-2
v_gene: TRBV7-9
abundance: once
CDR3nt: TGTGCCAGCAGCTTGGGGATACAGGGGGCGCGAAACTATGGCTACACCTTC
CDR3aa: CASSLGIQGARNYGYTF

d_gene: TRBD2
j_gene: TRBJ2-3
v_gene: TRBV6-5
abundance: -
CDR3nt: TGTGCCAGCAGTCTAGCGGGGGGGGGCACAGATACGCAGTATTTT
CDR3aa: CASSLAGGGTDTQYF

d_gene: -
j_gene: TRBJ2-2
v_gene: TRBV5-1
abundance: -
CDR3nt: TGCGCCAGCAGCCCCCTAAGCGCGGGGGAGCTGTTTTTT
CDR3aa: CASSPLSAGELFF

d_gene: -
j_gene: TRBJ1-4
v_gene: TRBV11-2
abundance: -
CDR3nt: TGTGCCAGCAGCTTCACCGGGACATTTCATAATGAAAAACTGTTTTTT
CDR3aa: CASSFTGTFHNEKLFF

d_gene: -
j_gene: TRBJ1-5
v_gene: TRBV7-2
abundance: once
CDR3nt: TGTGCCAGCAGCTTAGGCCGGGGTAGCAATCAGCCCCAGCATTTT
CDR3aa: CASSLGRGSNQPQHF

d_gene: -
j_gene: TRBJ1-2
v_gene: TRBV5-8
abundance: -
CDR3nt: TGTGCCAGCAGCAACAGGTTCGGGGGAAACTATGGCTACACCTTC
CDR3aa: CASSNRFGGNYGYTF

d_gene: -
j_gene: TRBJ2-2
v_gene: TRBV19
abundance: few
CDR3nt: TGTGCCAGTACCCCGCGAAGGGCAGATGGGAGTGCCGGGGAGCTGTTTTTT
CDR3aa: CASTPRRADGSAGELFF

d_gene: -
j_gene: TRBJ1-1
v_gene: TRBV12-3/TRBV12-4
abundance: -
CDR3nt: TGTGCCAGCAGCACGACAGATATGACTGAAGCTTTCTTT
CDR3aa: CASSTTDMTEAFF

d_gene: -
j_gene: TRBJ2-7
v_gene: TRBV3-1/TRBV3-2
abundance: -
CDR3nt: TGTGCCAGCAGCCTGGGACAATCCTACGAGCAGTACTTC
CDR3aa: CASSLGQSYEQYF

d_gene: TRBD2
j_gene: TRBJ2-5
v_gene: TRBV9
abundance: -
CDR3nt: TGTGCCAGCAGCGTACGGGGGGGGCCACCAACCTTACAAGAGACCCAGTACTTC
CDR3aa: CASSVRGGPPTLQETQYF

d_gene: -
j_gene: TRBJ2-5
v_gene: TRBV18
abundance: -
CDR3nt: TGTGCCAGCTCACCACCGGCAGGCCAAGAGACCCAGTACTTC
CDR3aa: CASSPPAGQETQYF

d_gene: -
j_gene: TRBJ1-1
v_gene: TRBV5-8
abundance: once
CDR3nt: TGTGCCAGCAGCTTGGGGGGCGCAGAAGCTCGGGTTTTCTTT
CDR3aa: CASSLGGAEARVFF

d_gene: -
j_gene: TRBJ2-5
v_gene: TRBV3-1/TRBV3-2
abundance: -
CDR3nt: TGTGCCAGCAGCCAAGATACGGCTAGCCAAGGGACCCAGTACTTC
CDR3aa: CASSQDTASQGTQYF

d_gene: -
j_gene: TRBJ2-3
v_gene: TRBV9
abundance: -
CDR3nt: TGTGCCAGCAGCCCGCGGGGTGGGGCTCTAACAGATACGCAGTATTTT
CDR3aa: CASSPRGGALTDTQYF

d_gene: -
j_gene: TRBJ1-2
v_gene: TRBV5-1
abundance: -
CDR3nt: TGCGCCAGCAGTCTCGATACAGACGTTGGCTACACCTTC
CDR3aa: CASSLDTDVGYTF

d_gene: -
j_gene: TRBJ2-7
v_gene: TRBV4-1
abundance: few
CDR3nt: TGCGCCAGCAGCCAAGGAGGGGGGGCGAGCTCCTACGAGCAGTACTTC
CDR3aa: CASSQGGGASSYEQYF